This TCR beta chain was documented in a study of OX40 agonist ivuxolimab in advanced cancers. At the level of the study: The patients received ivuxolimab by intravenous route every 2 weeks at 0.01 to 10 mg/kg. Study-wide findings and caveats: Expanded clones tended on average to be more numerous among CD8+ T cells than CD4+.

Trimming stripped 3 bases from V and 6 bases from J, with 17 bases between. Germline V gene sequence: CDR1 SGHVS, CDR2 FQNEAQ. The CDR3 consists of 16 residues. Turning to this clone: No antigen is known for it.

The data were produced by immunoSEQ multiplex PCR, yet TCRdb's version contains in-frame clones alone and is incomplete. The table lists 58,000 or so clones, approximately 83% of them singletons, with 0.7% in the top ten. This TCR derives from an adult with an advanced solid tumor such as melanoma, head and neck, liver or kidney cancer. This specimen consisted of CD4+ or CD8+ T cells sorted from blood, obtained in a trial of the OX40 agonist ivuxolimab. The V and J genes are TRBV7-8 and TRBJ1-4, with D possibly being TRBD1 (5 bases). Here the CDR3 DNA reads TGTGCCAGCAGCTTGTTTGGGGTGGGGGTAGATGAAAAACTGTTTTTT. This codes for CASSLFGVGVDEKLFF.